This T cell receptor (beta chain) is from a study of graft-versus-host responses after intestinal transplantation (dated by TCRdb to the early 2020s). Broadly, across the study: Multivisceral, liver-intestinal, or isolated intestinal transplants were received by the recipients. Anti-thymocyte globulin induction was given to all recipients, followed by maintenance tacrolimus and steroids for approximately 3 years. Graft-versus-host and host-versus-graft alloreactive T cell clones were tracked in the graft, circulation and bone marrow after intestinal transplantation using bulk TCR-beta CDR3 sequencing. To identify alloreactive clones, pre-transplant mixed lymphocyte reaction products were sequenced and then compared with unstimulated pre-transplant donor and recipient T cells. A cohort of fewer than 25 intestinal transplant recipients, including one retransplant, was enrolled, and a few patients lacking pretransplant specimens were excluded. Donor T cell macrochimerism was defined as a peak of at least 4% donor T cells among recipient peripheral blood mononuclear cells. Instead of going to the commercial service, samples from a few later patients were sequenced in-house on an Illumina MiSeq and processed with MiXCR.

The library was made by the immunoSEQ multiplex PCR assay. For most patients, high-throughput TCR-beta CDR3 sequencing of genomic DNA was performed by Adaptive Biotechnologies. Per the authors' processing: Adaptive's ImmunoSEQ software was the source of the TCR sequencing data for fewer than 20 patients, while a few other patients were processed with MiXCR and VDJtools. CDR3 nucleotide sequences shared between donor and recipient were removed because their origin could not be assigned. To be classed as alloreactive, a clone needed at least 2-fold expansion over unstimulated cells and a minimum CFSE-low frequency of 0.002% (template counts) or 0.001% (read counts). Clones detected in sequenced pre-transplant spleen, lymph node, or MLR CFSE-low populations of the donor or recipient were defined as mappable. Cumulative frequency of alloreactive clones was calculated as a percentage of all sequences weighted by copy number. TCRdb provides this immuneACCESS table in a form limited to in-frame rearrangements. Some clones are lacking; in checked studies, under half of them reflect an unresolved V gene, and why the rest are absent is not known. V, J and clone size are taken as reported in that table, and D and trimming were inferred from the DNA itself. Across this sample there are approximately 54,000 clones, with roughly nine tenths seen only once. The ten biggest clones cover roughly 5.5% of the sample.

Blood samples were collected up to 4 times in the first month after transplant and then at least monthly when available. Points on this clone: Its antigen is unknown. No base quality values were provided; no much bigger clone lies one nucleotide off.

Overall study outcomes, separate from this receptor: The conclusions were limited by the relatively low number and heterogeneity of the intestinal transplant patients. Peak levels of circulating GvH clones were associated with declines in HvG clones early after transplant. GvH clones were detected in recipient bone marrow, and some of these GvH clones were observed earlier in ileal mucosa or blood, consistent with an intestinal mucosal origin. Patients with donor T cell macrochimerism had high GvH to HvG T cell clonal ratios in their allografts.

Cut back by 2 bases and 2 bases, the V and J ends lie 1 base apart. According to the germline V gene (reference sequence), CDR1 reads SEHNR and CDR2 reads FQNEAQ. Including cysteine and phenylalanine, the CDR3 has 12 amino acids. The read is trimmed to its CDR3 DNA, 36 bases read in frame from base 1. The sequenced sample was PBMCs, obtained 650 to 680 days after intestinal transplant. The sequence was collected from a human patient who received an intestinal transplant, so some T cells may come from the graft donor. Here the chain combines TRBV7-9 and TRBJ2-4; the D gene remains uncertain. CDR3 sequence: CASSLSKNIQYF. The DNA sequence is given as TGTGCCAGCAGCTTATCCAAAAACATTCAGTACTTC.